The clone carrying this T cell receptor beta chain was found once. This sample was included in a study of shared T cell receptors in the human thymus. The protocol was immunoSEQ multiplex PCR, while the TCRdb copy is restricted to in-frame clones and leaves out a portion. The sample yields 500,000 to 550,000 clones, more than 75% seen once. This CDR3 spans 15 amino acids. J lost 2 bases, V lost 2 bases, and 6 bases had no gene match. CDR1 and CDR2 from the germline V gene are SGHDN and FVKESK. The data also belong to a second study, concerning human thymus T cells. According to that study: Finnish infants who were healthy and having corrective surgery for congenital heart defects made up the donors. Resections that were taken during corrective heart surgery supplied the thymus tissue. Use of V and J genes seemed skewed within the thymic and blood repertoires. In unrelated individuals, thymic repertoires overlapped highly, according to related research.

The sample comprised thymocytes. This sequence originates from a boy in the first two years of life with a congenital heart defect. V gene TRBV14 combines with J gene TRBJ2-7; 7 positions agree with TRBD2. The CDR3 is CASSQSCGGPYEQYF. DNA of the CDR3: TGTGCCAGCAGCCAATCGTGCGGGGGACCCTACGAGCAGTACTTC.